The 20 T cell receptor beta chains below were found in one sample sequenced in a study of T cells in women clearing cervical HPV infection. TCRdb keeps only in-frame clones here, not all; method: immunoSEQ multiplex PCR. In all, the sample yields about 25,000 clones. The specimen was blood buffy coat. These receptors originate from a woman aged 18-70 years with a cervical HPV16 infection that either progressed to CIN3+ or cleared (not recorded which).

Details on this clone: Read coverage stops 3 residues before the CDR3 terminus; the germline J gene supplies the remainder. The chain links TRBV16 to TRBJ2-4, with 7 bases lining up with TRBD1. The germline CDR1 and CDR2 sequences are KGHSY and FQNENV. The CDR3 length is 15 residues. The sequenced CDR3 bases are TGTGCCAGCAGCCAAAAAGACAGGGTGGGCTATGGT. Its translation is CASSQKDRVGYG. The full CDR3 protein is CASSQKDRVGYGQYF. Complete variable domain (other parts from reference TRBV16 and TRBJ2-4): GEEVAQTPKHLVRGEGQKAKLYCAPIKGHSYVFWYQQVLKNEFKFLISFQNENVFDETGMPKERFSAKCLPNSPCSLEIQATKLEDSAVYFCASSQKDRVGYGQYFGAGTRLSVL.

To note about this clone: The read stops 3 residues short of the end of the CDR3; the missing end is completed from the germline J gene. The rearrangement joins TRBV18 to TRBJ1-2; TRBD1 aligns across 7 bases. CDR1 is KGHSH, CDR2 LQKENI, per germline. CDR3 length: 14 residues. J was trimmed by 0 bases and V by 4 bases; bases with no gene match: 2. CDR3 bases read: TGTGCCAGCTCACGACAGGGTTCTAACTATGGC. Its translation: CASSRQGSNYG. The full CDR3 protein is CASSRQGSNYGYTF.

With respect to this clone: Read data end 3 residues before the CDR3 end; the end is taken from the germline J gene. The chain links TRBV3-1 (or the pseudogene TRBV3-2) to TRBJ2-7; TRBD1 matches 9 bases. V dropped 0 bases and J dropped 6; count of bases not matched to a gene: 12. The CDR3 is 17 residues long. Germline V gene data show CDR1 as LGHDT and CDR2 as YNNKEL (reference sequence). The CDR3 sequence: CASSQDRSGTGWGEQYF. Partial CDR3 DNA: TGTGCCAGCAGCCAAGATCGATCCGGGACAGGGTGGGGCGAG.

In regard to this clone: The read halts 3 residues ahead of the CDR3 end, with the missing end drawn from the germline J gene. The rearrangement uses TRBV2 and TRBJ2-1; possibly TRBD1 for D (6 bases). The CDR3 totals 13 residues. V gave up 8 bases and J gave up 4 bases, with 12 bases separating them. Germline CDR1 SNHLY, CDR2 FYNNEI. CDR3 DNA (partial): TGTGCCAGCGGTAGGACAGATTACAATGAG. Translating gives CASGRTDYNE. The CDR3 reads in full as CASGRTDYNEQFF.

A remark on this clone: Sequencing ends 3 residues short of the CDR3 end; the germline J gene provides the rest. The chain links TRBV27 to TRBJ2-7; no clear D. This CDR3 has 14 amino acids. The germline CDR1 and CDR2 sequences are MNHEY and SMNVEV (reference sequence). The germline V and J ends were trimmed by 1 base and 0 bases, with 7 bases remaining between them. The DNA read from the CDR3 is TGTGCCAGCAGTTTATACTCATACTCCTACGAG. Its protein product is CASSLYSYSYE. The whole CDR3 reads CASSLYSYSYEQYF.

A word on this clone: The CDR3 goes on 3 residues after the read ends, and that part is filled in from the germline J gene. The chain uses TRBV12-3 or TRBV12-4 and TRBJ1-4, with TRBD1 as a possible D gene (5 bases). CDR3 length equals 13 residues. V was clipped by 6 bases and J by 8 bases, with 13 bases between them. CDR3 in amino acids: CASSEVGREKLFF. CDR3 DNA, as far as it was read: TGTGCCAGCAGCGAGGTGGGGCGCGAAAAA.

As for this clone: The DNA ends 3 residues before the CDR3 does, and the rest of the CDR3 is filled in from the germline J gene. J is TRBJ2-7 and V is TRBV20-1; 9 bases agree with TRBD2. Germline-derived CDR1 and CDR2 are DFQATT and SNEGSKA (reference sequence). V trimming: 4 bases; J trimming: 3 bases; junction bases outside the gene matches: 1. The CDR3 consists of 12 residues. Incomplete CDR3 DNA: TGCAGTGCTACTAGCGGGGTCTACGAG. Residues: CSATSGVYE. In full, the CDR3 reads CSATSGVYEQYF.

Turning to this clone: The read comes to an end 3 residues before the CDR3 does, leaving the germline J gene to fill in the end. This chain joins TRBV14 and TRBJ2-1; D gene ambiguous. The CDR3 covers 15 residues. The germline V and J ends were trimmed by 2 bases and 0 bases, with 8 bases remaining between them. The germline CDR1 and CDR2 sequences are SGHDN and FVKESK. The sequenced CDR3 bases are TGTGCCAGCAGCCAATGGGCGAGCTCCTACAATGAG. Protein: CASSQWASSYNE. The whole CDR3 sequence is CASSQWASSYNEQFF.

On this clone itself: The read halts 3 residues ahead of the CDR3 end, with the missing end drawn from the germline J gene. The V call is TRBV7-2, the J call TRBJ1-1; no firm D call. Per the germline V gene, CDR1 is SGHTA and CDR2 is FQGNSA. The CDR3 contains 14 residues. CDR3 DNA (partial): TGTGCCAGCAGCTTAGCGGCAGGCTACAATGAG. Translated: CASSLAAGYNE. The full CDR3 sequence reads CASSLAAGYNEAFF. Filled out from reference TRBV7-2 and TRBJ1-1, the complete variable domain reads GAGVSQSPSNKVTEKGKDVELRCDPISGHTALYWYRQSLGQGLEFLIYFQGNSAPDKSGLPSDRFSAERTGGSVSTLTIQRTQQEDSAVYLCASSLAAGYNEAFFGQGTRLTVV.

Comment on this clone: The observed sequence ends 3 residues before the CDR3 terminus, with the missing tail filled in from the germline J gene. The chain links TRBV6-1 to TRBJ2-3, with D possibly matching TRBD1 (5 bases). The germline V gene has CDR1 MNHNS and CDR2 SASEGT. The CDR3 has 14 amino acids. The DNA read from the CDR3 is TGTGCCAGCAGTGAAGGGGGCGGCAATCAGCCG. Its translation is CASSEGGGNQP. The whole CDR3 reads CASSEGGGNQPQYF.

Comment on this clone: The read is 3 residues too short to cover the CDR3 end, so that end is filled in from the germline J gene. The chain couples TRBV7-6 to TRBJ2-1, with D possibly TRBD2 on 6 matching bases. From germline, CDR1 is SGHVS and CDR2 FNYEAQ. This CDR3 spans 12 amino acids. With 5 bases removed from V and 6 bases from J, the gap between germline ends came to 8 bases. Partial CDR3 DNA: TGTGCCAGCAGCCCGACTAGCAATGAG. Amino acids: CASSPTSNE. The entire CDR3 is CASSPTSNEQFF.

Comments on this clone: The sequence runs out 3 residues before the end of the CDR3; the remainder is reconstructed from the germline J gene. The V gene is TRBV19, the J gene TRBJ1-5, with TRBD1 identical over 7 bases. This CDR3 spans 19 amino acids. V shed 3 bases and J 6 bases; nucleotides not matched to a gene: 20. Germline V lookup: CDR1 LNHDA, CDR2 SQIVND (reference sequence). CDR3 DNA, as far as it was read: TGTGCCAGTAGTATCCCCCTTGGACAGGCGGTCAAGTCGGGTCAGCCC. This gives the protein CASSIPLGQAVKSGQP. In full, the CDR3 reads CASSIPLGQAVKSGQPQHF.

To note about this clone: The read stops 3 residues short of the end of the CDR3; the missing end is completed from the germline J gene. This chain joins TRBV7-6 and TRBJ1-5; D is unresolved. V was cut by 1 base and J by 2 bases, with 6 bases left in between. The germline gives CDR1 SGHVS, CDR2 FNYEAQ. This CDR3 comprises 14 residues. The CDR3 loop is CASSLGIGNQPQHF. The sequenced CDR3 bases are TGTGCCAGCAGCTTAGGTATCGGCAATCAGCCC.

About this clone itself: Read data end 3 residues before the CDR3 end; the end is taken from the germline J gene. The chain carries TRBV7-9 and TRBJ2-7; tentatively, D is TRBD1 (6 bases). This CDR3 comprises 14 residues. Germline CDR1 reads SEHNR; CDR2 reads FQNEAQ (reference sequence). Trimming took 5 bases from V and 2 from J, leaving 13 bases between them. The sequenced part of the CDR3 DNA is TGTGCCAGCAGCCCCGACAGGTTTCCCTACGAG. It encodes CASSPDRFPYE. The entire CDR3 protein reads CASSPDRFPYEQYF.

The CDR3 reads CASSQGLAGGFDTQYF. The DNA read from the CDR3 is TGCGCCAGCAGCCAAGGACTAGCGGGGGGGTTCGATACG. The chain combines TRBV4-1 with TRBJ2-3; 14 positions agree with TRBD2. Read data end 3 residues before the CDR3 end; the end is taken from the germline J gene. Trimming took 1 base from V and 6 from J; bases not matched to a gene: 3. The germline V gene has CDR1 MGHRA and CDR2 YSYEKL. This CDR3 contains 16 residues.

Comment on this clone: The read ends 3 residues shy of where the CDR3 ends; the end is completed using the germline J gene. This chain uses TRBV6-2 or TRBV6-3 with TRBJ1-2; perhaps TRBD1 as D (5 bases). This CDR3 is 14 amino acids long. CDR1 and CDR2 from the germline V gene are MNHEY and SVGEGT. V was clipped by 6 bases and J by 2 bases, with 13 bases between them. The CDR3 region is CASRPSGDNYGYTF. CDR3 bases read: TGTGCCAGCAGACCCTCGGGGGACAACTATGGC.

A word on this clone: The missing CDR3 end, 3 residues past where the read stops, is filled in from the germline J gene. The V gene is TRBV20-1, the J gene TRBJ2-5; D is possibly TRBD2 (6 bases). The V and J ends lost 0 bases and 5 bases respectively, with 25 bases between them. The V gene's germline CDR1 is DFQATT and CDR2 SNEGSKA (reference sequence). The CDR3 extends over 18 amino acids. The CDR3 is CSARDWGSAGGDVETQYF. The sequenced part of the CDR3 DNA is TGCAGTGCTAGAGATTGGGGTTCGGCCGGGGGAGACGTGGAGACC.

About this clone: Read sequence stops 3 residues before the CDR3 end, and the germline J gene provides the missing end. The chain employs TRBV5-1 and TRBJ1-3; D gene uncertain. V was trimmed by 0 bases and J by 2 bases, leaving 6 bases between them. CDR3 length: 14 residues. Germline V CDR1 and CDR2: SGHRS, YFSETQ. The CDR3 region is CASSLGVTGNTIYF. The CDR3 bases that were read are TGCGCCAGCAGCTTGGGCGTAACTGGAAACACC.

Comment on this clone: An end of the junction does not agree with germline; a read error may underlie this. The CDR3 extends 3 residues past the end of the read, so its final part is completed from the germline J gene. This chain links TRBV4-2 with TRBJ1-4; D is possibly TRBD1 (6 bases). The germline V gene has CDR1 LGHNA and CDR2 YNFKEQ. The CDR3 length is 16 residues. The sequenced CDR3 bases are TGCGCCAGCAGCCGGTCCAGGGGTTCCTATAATTCACCA. The encoded protein is CASSRSRGSYNSP. The full CDR3 reads CASSRSRGSYNSPLFF.

In regard to this clone: Sequencing ends 3 residues short of the CDR3 end; the germline J gene provides the rest. V and J are TRBV6-2 or TRBV6-3 and TRBJ2-7; 10 bases align to TRBD1. The CDR3 is 15 amino acids. Germline V gene lookup returns CDR1 MNHEY and CDR2 SVGEGT. V was clipped by 6 bases and J by 4 bases; unmatched bases: 9. The part of the CDR3 DNA that was read is TGTGCCAGCAGCTCCGGGACAGGGGTGGTGTACGAG. It is translated as CASSSGTGVVYE. In full, the CDR3 is CASSSGTGVVYEQYF.